This T cell receptor (beta chain) was sequenced for a study of beta chain features in type 1 diabetes. Study-level background: All of the samples together had approximately 99 million sorted cells examined.

Expressed TCRB transcripts were sequenced because the entire RNA isolate underwent reverse transcription. The data were produced by immunoSEQ multiplex PCR, yet TCRdb's version contains in-frame clones alone and is incomplete. The repertoire has about 160,000 clones, approximately 7.8% of them found once; the top ten carry about 1%. Broader study findings: For type 1 diabetes patients, VDJ junctions showed fewer insertions and more deletions. All four CD4+ subsets from Type 1 diabetes patients carried moderately but significantly shorter TCRB CDR3s.

Each population that was sorted was more than 95% pure. This clone was observed many times. Its antigen is unknown. Germline-derived CDR1 and CDR2 are MDHEN and SYDVKM. This CDR3 comprises 12 residues. V lost 5 bases and J lost 6, with 8 bases in between. This TCR was recovered from a woman in her thirties or forties with type 1 diabetes. This rearrangement joins TRBV28 to TRBJ2-1, with D possibly TRBD1 on 6 matching bases. Specimen: central memory CD4+ T cells from blood. CDR3 in DNA: TGTGCCAGCAGTATACAGGGCAATGAGCAGTTCTTC. Its translation is CASSIQGNEQFF.